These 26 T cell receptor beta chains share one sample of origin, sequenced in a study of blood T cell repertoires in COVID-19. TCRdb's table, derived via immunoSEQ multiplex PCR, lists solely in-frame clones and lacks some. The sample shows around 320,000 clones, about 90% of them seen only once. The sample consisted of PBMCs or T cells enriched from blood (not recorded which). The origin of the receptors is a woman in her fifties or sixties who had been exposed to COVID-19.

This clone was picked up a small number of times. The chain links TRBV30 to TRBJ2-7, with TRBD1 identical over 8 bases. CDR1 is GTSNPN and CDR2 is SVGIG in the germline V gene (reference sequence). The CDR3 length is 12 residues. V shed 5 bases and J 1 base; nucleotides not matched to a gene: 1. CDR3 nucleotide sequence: TGTGCCTGGCAGGGGGCATCCTACGAGCAGTACTTC. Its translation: CAWQGASYEQYF. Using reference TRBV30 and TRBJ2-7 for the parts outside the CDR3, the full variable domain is SQTIHQWPATLVQPVGSPLSLECTVEGTSNPNLYWYRQAAGRGLQLLFYSVGIGQISSEVPQNLSASRPQDRQFILSSKKLLLSDSGFYLCAWQGASYEQYFGPGTRLTVT.

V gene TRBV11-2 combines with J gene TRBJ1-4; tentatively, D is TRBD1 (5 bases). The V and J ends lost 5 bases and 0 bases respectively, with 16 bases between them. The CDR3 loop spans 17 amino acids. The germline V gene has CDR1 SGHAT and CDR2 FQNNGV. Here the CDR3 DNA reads TGTGCCAGCAGCCAAAGGGCGGGGGGTGCAACTAATGAAAAACTGTTTTTT. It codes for CASSQRAGGATNEKLFF.

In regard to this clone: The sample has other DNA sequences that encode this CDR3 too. The CDR3 nucleotides are TGTGCCAGCAGCTCGCGGGGGGCAAACACCGGGGAGCTGTTTTTT. This codes for CASSSRGANTGELFF. The rearrangement uses TRBV5-5 and TRBJ2-2; 8 bases align to TRBD2. V lost 3 bases, J lost 2 bases, and 3 bases stayed unmatched. The CDR3 consists of 15 residues. The germline V gene encodes CDR1 SGHKS and CDR2 YYEKEE (reference sequence).

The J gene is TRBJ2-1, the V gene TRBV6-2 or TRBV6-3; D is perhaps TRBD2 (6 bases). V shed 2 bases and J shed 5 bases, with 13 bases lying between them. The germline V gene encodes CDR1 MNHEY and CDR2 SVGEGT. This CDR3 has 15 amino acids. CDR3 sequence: CASSYGAGLNNEQFF. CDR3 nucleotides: TGTGCCAGCAGTTACGGTGCGGGGTTGAACAATGAGCAGTTCTTC.

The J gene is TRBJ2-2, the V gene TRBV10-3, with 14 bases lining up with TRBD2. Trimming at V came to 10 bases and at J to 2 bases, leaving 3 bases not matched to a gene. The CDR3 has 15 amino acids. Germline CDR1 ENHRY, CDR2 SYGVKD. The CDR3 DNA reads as TGTGCCACAGGACTAGCGGGGGGTAACACCGGGGAGCTGTTTTTT. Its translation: CATGLAGGNTGELFF.

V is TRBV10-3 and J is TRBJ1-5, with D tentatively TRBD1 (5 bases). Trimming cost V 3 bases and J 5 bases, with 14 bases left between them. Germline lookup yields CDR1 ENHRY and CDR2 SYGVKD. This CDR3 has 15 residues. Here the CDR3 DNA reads TGTGCCATCAGTGAAGACAGAAATTTTGATCAGCCCCAGCATTTT. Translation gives CAISEDRNFDQPQHF.

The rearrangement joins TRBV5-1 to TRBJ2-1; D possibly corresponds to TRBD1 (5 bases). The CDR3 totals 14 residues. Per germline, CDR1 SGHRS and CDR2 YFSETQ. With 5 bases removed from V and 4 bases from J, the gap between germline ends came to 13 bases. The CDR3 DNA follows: TGCGCCAGCAGTTTAACAGGCCTATACAATGAGCAGTTCTTC. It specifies CASSLTGLYNEQFF. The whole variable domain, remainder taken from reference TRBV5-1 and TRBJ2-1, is KAGVTQTPRYLIKTRGQQVTLSCSPISGHRSVSWYQQTPGQGLQFLFEYFSETQRNKGNFPGRFSGRQFSNSRSEMNVSTLELGDSALYLCASSLTGLYNEQFFGPGTRLTVL.

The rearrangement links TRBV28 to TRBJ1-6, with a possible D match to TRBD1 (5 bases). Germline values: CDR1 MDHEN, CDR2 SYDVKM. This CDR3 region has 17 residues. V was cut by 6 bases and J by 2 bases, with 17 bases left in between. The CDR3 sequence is CASRHAGTEAYNSPLHF. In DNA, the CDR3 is TGTGCCAGCAGGCATGCCGGGACTGAGGCCTATAATTCACCCCTCCACTTT.

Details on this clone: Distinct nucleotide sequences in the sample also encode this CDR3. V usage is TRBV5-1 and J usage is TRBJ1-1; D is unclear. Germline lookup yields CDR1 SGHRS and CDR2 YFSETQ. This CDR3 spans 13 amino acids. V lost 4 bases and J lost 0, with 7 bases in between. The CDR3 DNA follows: TGCGCCAGCAGCGCCGACATGAACACTGAAGCTTTCTTT. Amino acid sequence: CASSADMNTEAFF.

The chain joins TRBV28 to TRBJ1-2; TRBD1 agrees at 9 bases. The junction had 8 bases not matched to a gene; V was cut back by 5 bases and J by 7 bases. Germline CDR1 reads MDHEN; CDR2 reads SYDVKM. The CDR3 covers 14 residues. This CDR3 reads CASSIDRGGFGYTF. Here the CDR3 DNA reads TGTGCCAGCAGTATCGACAGGGGGGGGTTTGGCTACACCTTC.

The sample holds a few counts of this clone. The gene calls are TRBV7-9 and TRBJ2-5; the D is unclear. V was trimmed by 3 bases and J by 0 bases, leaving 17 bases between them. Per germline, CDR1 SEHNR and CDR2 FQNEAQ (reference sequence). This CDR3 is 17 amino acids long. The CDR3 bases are TGTGCCAGCAGCTTCCCCCGAGGTGGGTCGTACCAAGAGACCCAGTACTTC. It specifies CASSFPRGGSYQETQYF.

This CDR3 is CASSFLINSPLHF. DNA of the CDR3: TGTGCCAGCAGTTTTTTAATAAATTCACCCCTCCACTTT. The chain employs TRBV28 and TRBJ1-6, with D unclear. From germline, CDR1 is MDHEN and CDR2 SYDVKM. The V end was cut by 3 bases, the J end by 7 bases, with 7 bases between. This CDR3 has 13 residues. Full variable domain (rest looked up from reference TRBV28 and TRBJ1-6): DVKVTQSSRYLVKRTGEKVFLECVQDMDHENMFWYRQDPGLGLRLIYFSYDVKMKEKGDIPEGYSVSREKKERFSLILESASTNQTSMYLCASSFLINSPLHFGNGTRLTVT.

The CDR3 spells CASWSGGVGTEAFF. The DNA for the CDR3 is TGTGCCAGTTGGTCAGGGGGAGTTGGTACTGAAGCTTTCTTT. The chain is built from TRBV19 and TRBJ1-1; TRBD1 matches at 7 bases. Germline trimming cut 8 bases from V and 5 bases from J; bases unmatched to any gene: 11. Germline V gene sequence: CDR1 LNHDA, CDR2 SQIVND (reference sequence). The CDR3 extends over 14 amino acids.

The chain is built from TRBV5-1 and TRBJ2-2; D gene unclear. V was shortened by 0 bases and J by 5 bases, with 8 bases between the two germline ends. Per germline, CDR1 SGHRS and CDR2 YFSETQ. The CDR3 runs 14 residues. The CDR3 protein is CASSLGASTGELFF. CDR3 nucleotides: TGCGCCAGCAGCTTGGGGGCTTCTACCGGGGAGCTGTTTTTT.

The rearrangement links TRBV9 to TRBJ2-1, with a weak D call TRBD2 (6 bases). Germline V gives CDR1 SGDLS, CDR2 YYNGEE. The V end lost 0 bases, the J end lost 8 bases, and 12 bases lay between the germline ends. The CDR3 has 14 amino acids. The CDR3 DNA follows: TGTGCCAGCAGCGTAGCGGAGGGTATCCATGAGCAGTTCTTC. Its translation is CASSVAEGIHEQFF.

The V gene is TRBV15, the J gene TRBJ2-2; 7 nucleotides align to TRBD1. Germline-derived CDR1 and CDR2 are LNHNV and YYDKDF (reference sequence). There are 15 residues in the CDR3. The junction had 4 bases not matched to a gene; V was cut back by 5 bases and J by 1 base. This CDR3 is CATSPRTGNTGELFF. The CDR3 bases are TGTGCCACCAGCCCACGGACAGGGAACACCGGGGAGCTGTTTTTT.

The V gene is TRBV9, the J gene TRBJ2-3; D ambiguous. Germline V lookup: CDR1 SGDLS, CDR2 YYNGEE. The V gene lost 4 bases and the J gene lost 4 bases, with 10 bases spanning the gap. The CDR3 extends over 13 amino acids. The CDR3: CASSPSPPDTQYF. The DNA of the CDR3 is TGTGCCAGCAGCCCTTCCCCCCCAGATACGCAGTATTTT.

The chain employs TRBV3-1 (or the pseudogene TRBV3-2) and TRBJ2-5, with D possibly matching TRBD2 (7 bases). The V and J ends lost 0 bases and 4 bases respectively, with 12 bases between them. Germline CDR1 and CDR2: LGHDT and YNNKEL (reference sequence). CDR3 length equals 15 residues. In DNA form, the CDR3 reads TGTGCCAGCAGCCAAGAAAGGGGGGGAGGAGAGACCCAGTACTTC. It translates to CASSQERGGGETQYF.

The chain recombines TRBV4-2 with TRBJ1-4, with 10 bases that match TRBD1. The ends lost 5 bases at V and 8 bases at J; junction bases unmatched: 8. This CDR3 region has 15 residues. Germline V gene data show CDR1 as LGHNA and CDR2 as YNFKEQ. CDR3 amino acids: CASSDDRGLGEKLFF. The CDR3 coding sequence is TGTGCCAGCAGCGACGACAGGGGGCTAGGGGAAAAACTGTTTTTT.

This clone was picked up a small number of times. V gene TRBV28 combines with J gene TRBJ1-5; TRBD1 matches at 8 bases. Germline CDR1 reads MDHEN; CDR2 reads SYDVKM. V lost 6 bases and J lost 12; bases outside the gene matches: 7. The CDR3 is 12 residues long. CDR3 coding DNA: TGTGCCAGCAGGTGGGACAGGAGTTACCAGCATTTT. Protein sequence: CASRWDRSYQHF.

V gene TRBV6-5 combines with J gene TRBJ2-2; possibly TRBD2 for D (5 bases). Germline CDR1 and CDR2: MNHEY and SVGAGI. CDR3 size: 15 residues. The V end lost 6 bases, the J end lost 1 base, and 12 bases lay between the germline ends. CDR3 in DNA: TGTGCCAGCAGGAGGGATACCAGGAACACCGGGGAGCTGTTTTTT. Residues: CASRRDTRNTGELFF.

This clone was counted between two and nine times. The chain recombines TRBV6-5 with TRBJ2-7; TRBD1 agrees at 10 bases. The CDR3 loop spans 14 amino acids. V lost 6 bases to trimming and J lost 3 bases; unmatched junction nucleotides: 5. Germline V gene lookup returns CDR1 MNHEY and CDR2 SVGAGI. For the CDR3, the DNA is TGTGCCAGCAGGGAGGGACAGGGGTACTACGAGCAGTACTTC. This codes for CASREGQGYYEQYF.

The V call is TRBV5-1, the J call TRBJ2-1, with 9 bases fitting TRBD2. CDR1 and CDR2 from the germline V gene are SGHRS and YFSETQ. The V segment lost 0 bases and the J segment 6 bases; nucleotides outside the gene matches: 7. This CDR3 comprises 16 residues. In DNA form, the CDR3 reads TGCGCCAGCAGCTTGGAGTACAGCGGGGGGACCAATGAGCAGTTCTTC. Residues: CASSLEYSGGTNEQFF.

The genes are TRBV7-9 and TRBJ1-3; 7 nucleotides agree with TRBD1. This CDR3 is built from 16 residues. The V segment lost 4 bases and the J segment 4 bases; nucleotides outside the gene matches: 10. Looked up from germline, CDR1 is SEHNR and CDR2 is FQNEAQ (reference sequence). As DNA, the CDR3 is TGTGCCAGCAGCTCCTCCGCGACAGGGTACGGAAACACCATATATTTT. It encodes CASSSSATGYGNTIYF.

For the CDR3, the DNA is TGTGCCAGCAGCTTAGTCTTGGGCAGGGGGGAAGAGACCCAGTACTTC. Its protein is CASSLVLGRGEETQYF. V gene TRBV7-6 combines with J gene TRBJ2-5; D is possibly TRBD1 (7 bases). Trimming removed 1 base from V and 3 bases from J, with 15 bases in between. Looked up from germline, CDR1 is SGHVS and CDR2 is FNYEAQ. There are 16 residues in the CDR3.

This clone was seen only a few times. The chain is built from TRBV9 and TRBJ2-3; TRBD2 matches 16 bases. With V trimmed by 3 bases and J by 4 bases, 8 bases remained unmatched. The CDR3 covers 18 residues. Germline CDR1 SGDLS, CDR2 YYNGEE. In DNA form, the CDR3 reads TGTGCCAGCAGCGCCGGGACTAGCGGGGGGGAACCGTCAGATACGCAGTATTTT. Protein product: CASSAGTSGGEPSDTQYF.